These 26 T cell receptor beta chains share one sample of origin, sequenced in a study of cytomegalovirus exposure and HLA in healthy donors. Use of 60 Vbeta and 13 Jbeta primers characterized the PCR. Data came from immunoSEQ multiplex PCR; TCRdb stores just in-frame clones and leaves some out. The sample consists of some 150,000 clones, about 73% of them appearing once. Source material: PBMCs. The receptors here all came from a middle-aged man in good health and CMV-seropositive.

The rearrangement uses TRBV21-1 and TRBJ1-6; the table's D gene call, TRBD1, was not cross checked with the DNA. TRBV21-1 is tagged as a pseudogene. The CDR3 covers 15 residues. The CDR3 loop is CASSDPRGSNSPLHF. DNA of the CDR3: TGTGCCAGCAGCGACCCCAGGGGGTCTAATTCACCCCTCCACTTT.

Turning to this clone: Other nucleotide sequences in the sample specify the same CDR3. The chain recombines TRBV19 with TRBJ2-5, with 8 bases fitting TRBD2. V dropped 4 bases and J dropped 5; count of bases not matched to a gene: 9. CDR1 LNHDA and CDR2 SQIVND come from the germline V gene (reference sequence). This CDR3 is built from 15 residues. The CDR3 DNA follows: TGTGCCAGTAGTAGCATAGCGGGGTCAAGGGAGACCCAGTACTTC. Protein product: CASSSIAGSRETQYF.

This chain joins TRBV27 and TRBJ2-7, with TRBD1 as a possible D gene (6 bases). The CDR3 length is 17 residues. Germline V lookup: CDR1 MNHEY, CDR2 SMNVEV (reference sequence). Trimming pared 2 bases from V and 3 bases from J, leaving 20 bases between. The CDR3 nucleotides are TGTGCCAGCAGTTTACATCCCCACAGGGTCTCTAACTACGAGCAGTACTTC. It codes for CASSLHPHRVSNYEQYF.

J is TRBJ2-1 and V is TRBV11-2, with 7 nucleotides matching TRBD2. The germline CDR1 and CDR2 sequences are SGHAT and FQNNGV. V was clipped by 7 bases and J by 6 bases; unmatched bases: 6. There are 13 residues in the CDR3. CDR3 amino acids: CASTPGTTNEQFF. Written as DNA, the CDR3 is TGTGCCAGCACTCCGGGGACTACCAATGAGCAGTTCTTC.

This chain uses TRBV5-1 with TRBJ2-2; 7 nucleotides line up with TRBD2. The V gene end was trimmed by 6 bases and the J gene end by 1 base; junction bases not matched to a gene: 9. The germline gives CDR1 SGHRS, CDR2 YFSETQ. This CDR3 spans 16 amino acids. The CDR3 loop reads CASTRSTGGNTGELFF. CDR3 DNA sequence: TGCGCCAGCACCCGATCCACGGGGGGGAACACCGGGGAGCTGTTTTTT.

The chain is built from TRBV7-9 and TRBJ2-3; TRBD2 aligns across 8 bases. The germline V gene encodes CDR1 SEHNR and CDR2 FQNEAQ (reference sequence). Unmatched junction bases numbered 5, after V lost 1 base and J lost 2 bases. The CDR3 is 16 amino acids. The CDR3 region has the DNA TGTGCCAGCAGCTTAGGAAGTAGCGGGATCACAGATACGCAGTATTTT. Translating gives CASSLGSSGITDTQYF.

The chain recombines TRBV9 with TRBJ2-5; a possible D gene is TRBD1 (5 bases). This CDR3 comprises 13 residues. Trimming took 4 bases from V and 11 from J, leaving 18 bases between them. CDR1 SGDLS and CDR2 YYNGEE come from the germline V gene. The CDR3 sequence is CASSQGAALEQYF. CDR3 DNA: TGTGCCAGCAGCCAAGGGGCAGCCTTAGAGCAGTACTTC.

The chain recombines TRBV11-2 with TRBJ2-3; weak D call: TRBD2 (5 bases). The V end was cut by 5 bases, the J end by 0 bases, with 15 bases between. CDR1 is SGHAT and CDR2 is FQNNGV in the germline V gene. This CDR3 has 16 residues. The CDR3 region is CASSPLARSSTDTQYF. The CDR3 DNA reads TGTGCCAGCAGCCCTTTAGCGAGGAGTAGCACAGATACGCAGTATTTT.

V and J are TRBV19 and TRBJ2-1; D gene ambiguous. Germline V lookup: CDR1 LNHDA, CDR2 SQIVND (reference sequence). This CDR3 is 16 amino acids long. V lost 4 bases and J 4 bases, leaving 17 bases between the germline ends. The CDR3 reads CASSTVDLAHYNEQFF. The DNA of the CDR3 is TGTGCCAGTAGTACTGTTGACTTAGCCCATTACAATGAGCAGTTCTTC.

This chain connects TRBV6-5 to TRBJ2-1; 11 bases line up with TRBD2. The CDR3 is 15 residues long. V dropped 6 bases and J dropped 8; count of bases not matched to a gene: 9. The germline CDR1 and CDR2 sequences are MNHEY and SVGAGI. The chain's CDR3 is CASRPPLAGGHEQFF. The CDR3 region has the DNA TGTGCCAGCAGACCTCCCCTAGCGGGAGGACATGAGCAGTTCTTC.

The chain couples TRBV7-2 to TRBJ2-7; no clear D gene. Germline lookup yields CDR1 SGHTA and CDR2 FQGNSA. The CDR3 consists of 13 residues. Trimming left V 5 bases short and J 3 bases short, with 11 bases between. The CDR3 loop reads CASSQHQDYEQYF. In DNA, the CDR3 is TGTGCCAGCAGCCAGCACCAGGACTACGAGCAGTACTTC.

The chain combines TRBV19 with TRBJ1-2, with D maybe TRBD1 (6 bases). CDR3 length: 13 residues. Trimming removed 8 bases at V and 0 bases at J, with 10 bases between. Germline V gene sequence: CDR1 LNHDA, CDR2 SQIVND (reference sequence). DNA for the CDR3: TGTGCCAGTCGGACAGAAGCTAACTATGGCTACACCTTC. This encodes CASRTEANYGYTF. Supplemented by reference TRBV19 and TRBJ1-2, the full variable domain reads DGGITQSPKYLFRKEGQNVTLSCEQNLNHDAMYWYRQDPGQGLRLIYYSQIVNDFQKGDIAEGYSVSREKKESFPLTVTSAQKNPTAFYLCASRTEANYGYTFGSGTRLTVV.

The CDR3 sequence: CASSLAWGQGGETQYF. The CDR3 coding sequence is TGTGCCAGCAGCTTAGCTTGGGGACAGGGTGGAGAGACCCAGTACTTC. This chain connects TRBV7-9 to TRBJ2-5; 9 nucleotides agree with TRBD1. Trimming cost V 0 bases and J 4 bases; bases outside gene matches: 6. The V gene's germline CDR1 is SEHNR and CDR2 FQNEAQ (reference sequence). The CDR3 runs to 16 residues.

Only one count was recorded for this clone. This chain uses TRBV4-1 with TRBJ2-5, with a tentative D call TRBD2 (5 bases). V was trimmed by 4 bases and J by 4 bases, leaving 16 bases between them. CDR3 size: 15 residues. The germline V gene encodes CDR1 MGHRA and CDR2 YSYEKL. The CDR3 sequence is CASSRSMSGPETQYF. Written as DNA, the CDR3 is TGCGCCAGCAGCCGATCGATGAGCGGCCCAGAGACCCAGTACTTC.

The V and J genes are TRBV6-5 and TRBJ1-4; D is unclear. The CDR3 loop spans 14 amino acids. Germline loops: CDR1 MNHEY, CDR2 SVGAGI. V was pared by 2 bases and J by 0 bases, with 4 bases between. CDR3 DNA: TGTGCCAGCAGTTACGGGCCAACTAATGAAAAACTGTTTTTT. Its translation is CASSYGPTNEKLFF.

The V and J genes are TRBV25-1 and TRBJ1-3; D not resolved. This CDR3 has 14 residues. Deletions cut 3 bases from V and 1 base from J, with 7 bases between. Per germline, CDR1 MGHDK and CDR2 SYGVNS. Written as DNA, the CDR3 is TGTGCCAGCAGTGACAGTATTTCTGGAAACACCATATATTTT. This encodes CASSDSISGNTIYF.

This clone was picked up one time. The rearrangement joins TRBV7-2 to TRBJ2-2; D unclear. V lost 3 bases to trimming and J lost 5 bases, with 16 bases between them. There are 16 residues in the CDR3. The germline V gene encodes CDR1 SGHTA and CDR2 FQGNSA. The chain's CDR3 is CASSFRPASGTGELFF. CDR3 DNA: TGTGCCAGCAGCTTCCGGCCGGCTAGTGGTACCGGGGAGCTGTTTTTT.

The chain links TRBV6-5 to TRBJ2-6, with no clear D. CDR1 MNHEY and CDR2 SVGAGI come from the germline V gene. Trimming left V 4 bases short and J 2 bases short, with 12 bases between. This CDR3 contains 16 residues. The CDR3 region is CASSSPRQAGANVLTF. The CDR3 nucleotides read TGTGCCAGCAGTTCCCCCCGACAAGCTGGGGCCAACGTCCTGACTTTC.

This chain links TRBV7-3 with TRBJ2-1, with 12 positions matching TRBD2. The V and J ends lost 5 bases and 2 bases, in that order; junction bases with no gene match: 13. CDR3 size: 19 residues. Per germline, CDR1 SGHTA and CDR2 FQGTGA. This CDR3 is CASSPGASGREHAYNEQFF. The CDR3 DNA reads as TGTGCCAGCAGCCCTGGGGCTAGCGGGAGGGAGCACGCCTACAATGAGCAGTTCTTC.

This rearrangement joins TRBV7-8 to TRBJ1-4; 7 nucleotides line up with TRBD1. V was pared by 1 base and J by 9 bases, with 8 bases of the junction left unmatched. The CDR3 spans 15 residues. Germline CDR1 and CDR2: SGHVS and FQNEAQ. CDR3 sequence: CASSLGPQGDKKLFF. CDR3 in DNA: TGTGCCAGCAGCTTAGGGCCCCAGGGGGACAAAAAACTGTTTTTT.

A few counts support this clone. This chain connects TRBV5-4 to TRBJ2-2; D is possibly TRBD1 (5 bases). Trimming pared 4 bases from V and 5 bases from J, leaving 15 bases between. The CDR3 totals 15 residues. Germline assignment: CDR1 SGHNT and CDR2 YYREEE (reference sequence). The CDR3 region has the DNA TGTGCCAGCAGCCGGAATCGGCAGGGAACCGGGGAGCTGTTTTTT. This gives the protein CASSRNRQGTGELFF.

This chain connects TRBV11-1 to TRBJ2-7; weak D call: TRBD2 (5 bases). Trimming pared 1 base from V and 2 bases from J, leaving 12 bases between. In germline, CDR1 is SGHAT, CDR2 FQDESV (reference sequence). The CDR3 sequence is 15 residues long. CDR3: CASSLEGGRAYEQYF. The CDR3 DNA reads TGTGCCAGCAGCTTAGAAGGCGGGCGAGCCTACGAGCAGTACTTC. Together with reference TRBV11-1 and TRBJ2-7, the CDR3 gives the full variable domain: EAEVAQSPRYKITEKSQAVAFWCDPISGHATLYWYRQILGQGPELLVQFQDESVVDDSQLPKDRFSAERLKGVDSTLKIQPAELGDSAMYLCASSLEGGRAYEQYFGPGTRLTVT.

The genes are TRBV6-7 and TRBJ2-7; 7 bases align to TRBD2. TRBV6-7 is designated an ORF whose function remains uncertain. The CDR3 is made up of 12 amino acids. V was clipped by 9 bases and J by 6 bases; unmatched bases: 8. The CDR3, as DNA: TGTGCCAGTTGGGGGGGGAGAAGCGAGCAGTACTTC. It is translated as CASWGGRSEQYF.

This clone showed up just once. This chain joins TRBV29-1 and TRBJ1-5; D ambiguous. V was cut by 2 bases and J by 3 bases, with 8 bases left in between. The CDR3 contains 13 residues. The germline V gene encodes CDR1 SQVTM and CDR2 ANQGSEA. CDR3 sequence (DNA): TGCAGCGTTGAATTCCAGTCCAATCAGCCCCAGCATTTT. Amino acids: CSVEFQSNQPQHF.

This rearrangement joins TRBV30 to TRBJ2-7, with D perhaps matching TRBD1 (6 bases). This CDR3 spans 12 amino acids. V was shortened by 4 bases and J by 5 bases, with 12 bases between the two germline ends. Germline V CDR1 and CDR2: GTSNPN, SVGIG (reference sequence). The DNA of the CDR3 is TGTGCCTGGATGCAGGGGAACCACGAGCAGTACTTC. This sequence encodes CAWMQGNHEQYF.

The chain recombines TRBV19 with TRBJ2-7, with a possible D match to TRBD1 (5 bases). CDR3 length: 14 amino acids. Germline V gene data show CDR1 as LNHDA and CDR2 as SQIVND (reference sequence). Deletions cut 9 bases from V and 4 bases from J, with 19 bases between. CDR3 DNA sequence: TGTGCCAGCCGCTCCGGTGGACAACTATACGAGCAGTACTTC. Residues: CASRSGGQLYEQYF.